This T cell receptor (beta chain) was sequenced for a study of blood T cell repertoires in COVID-19. Across the study: Material from acute and convalescent COVID-19 was sourced from the United States, Italy and Spain. T cells, B-cell-depleted T cells, or PBMCs supplied cDNA or gDNA.

Original methodology: Amplifying reference gene primers gave estimates of nucleated cell counts. Measured with immunoSEQ multiplex PCR; TCRdb has only the in-frame clones, and not every one. The DNA gave D and trimming, while V, J and clone size come from that table. Of some 500,000 clones listed, roughly nine tenths are singletons. This CDR3 has 16 residues. The V end was cut by 0 bases, the J end by 9 bases, with 21 bases between. Germline CDR1 reads SEHNR; CDR2 reads FQNEAQ (reference sequence). One Seattle source followed patients from active infection through their disease course. This receptor was obtained from a woman between 50 and 59 years old with COVID-19, enrolled during active disease. V and J are TRBV7-9 and TRBJ2-7; maybe TRBD1 (6 bases). The specimen sequenced was peripheral blood. CDR3 region: CASSLATGPSLTRQYF. In DNA form, the CDR3 reads TGTGCCAGCAGCTTAGCGACAGGTCCTTCGCTTACGAGGCAGTACTTC.